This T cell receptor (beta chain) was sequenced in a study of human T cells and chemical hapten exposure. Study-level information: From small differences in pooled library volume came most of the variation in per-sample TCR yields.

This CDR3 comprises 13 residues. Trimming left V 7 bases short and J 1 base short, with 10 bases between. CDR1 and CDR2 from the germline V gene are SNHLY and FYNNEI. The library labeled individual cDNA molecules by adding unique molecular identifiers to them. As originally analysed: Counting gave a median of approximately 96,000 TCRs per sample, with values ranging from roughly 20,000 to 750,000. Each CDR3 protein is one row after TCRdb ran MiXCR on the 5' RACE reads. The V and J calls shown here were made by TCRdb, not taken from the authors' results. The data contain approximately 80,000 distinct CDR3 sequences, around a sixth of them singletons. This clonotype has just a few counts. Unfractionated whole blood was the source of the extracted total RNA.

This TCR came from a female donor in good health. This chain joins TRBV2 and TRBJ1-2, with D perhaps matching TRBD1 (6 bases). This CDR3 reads CASKADSNYGYTF. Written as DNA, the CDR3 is TGTGCCAGCAAGGCGGACAGTAACTATGGCTACACCTTC.